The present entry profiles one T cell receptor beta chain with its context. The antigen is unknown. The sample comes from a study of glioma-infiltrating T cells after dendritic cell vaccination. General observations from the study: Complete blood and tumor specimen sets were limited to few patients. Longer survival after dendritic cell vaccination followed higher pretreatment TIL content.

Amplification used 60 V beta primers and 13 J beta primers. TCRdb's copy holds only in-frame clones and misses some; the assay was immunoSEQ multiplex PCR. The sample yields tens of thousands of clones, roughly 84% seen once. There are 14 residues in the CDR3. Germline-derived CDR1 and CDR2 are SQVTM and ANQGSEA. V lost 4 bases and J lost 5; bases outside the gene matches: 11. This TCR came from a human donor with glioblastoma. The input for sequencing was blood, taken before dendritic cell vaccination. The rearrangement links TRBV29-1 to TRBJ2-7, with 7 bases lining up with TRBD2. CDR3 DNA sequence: TGCAGCGTTGGCCTGGGGGGGGGTAGAAACGAGCAGTACTTC. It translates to CSVGLGGGRNEQYF.